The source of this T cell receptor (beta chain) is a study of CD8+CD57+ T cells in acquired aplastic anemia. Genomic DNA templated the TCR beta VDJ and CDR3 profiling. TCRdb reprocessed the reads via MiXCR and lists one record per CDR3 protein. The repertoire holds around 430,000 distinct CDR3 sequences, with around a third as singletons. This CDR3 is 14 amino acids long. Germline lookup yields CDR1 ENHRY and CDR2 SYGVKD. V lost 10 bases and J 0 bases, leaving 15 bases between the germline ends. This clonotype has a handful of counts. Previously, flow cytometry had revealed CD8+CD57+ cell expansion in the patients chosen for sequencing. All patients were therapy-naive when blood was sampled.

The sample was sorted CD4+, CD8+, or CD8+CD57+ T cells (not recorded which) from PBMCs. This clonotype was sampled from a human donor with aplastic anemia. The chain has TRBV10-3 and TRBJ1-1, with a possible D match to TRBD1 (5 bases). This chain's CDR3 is CATNNRQMNTEAFF. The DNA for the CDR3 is TGTGCCACCAATAACCGACAGATGAACACTGAAGCTTTCTTT.